This T cell receptor beta chain stems from a study of post-analysis software for immune sequencing data. Study results and limitations: People with multiple sclerosis had a significantly lower normalized Chao1 diversity than controls did. Samples prepared in the same batch strongly co-clustered by F measure. TRBV segments more frequent in patients than in controls numbered a few and included TRBV5-6, TRBV5-1 and TRBV20-1.

Worth noting for this clonotype: Its antigen is currently unknown.

Prepared TCR beta cDNA libraries contained unique molecular identifiers. Yield was some 540,000 cDNA molecules from roughly 0.93 to 9.6 million T cells. TCRdb recomputed calls from the PCR reads with MiXCR, one row per CDR3 protein. The sample yields about 500,000 distinct CDR3 sequences, around 40% seen once. Germline assignment: CDR1 MNHEY and CDR2 SVGEGT. CDR3 length equals 15 residues. J gave up 1 base and V 6 bases, and 5 bases lay outside the gene matches. The clonotype originates from a girl aged 10-17 years with multiple sclerosis. The sample comprised blood. The chain has TRBV6-2 or TRBV6-3 and TRBJ2-7, with 11 bases that match TRBD2. CDR3 protein: CASSVTSGRSYEQYF. DNA for the CDR3: TGTGCCAGCAGCGTTACTAGCGGGAGATCCTACGAGCAGTACTTC.